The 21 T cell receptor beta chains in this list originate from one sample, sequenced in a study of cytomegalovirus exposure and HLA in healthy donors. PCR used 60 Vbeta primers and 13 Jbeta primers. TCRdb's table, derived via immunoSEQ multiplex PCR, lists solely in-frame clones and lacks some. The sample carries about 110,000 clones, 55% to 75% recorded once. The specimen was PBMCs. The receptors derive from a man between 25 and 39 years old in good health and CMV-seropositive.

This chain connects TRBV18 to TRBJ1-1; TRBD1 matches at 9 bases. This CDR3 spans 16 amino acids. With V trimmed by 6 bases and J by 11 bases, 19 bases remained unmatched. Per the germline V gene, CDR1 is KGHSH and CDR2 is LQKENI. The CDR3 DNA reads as TGTGCCAGCTCGCCGGGACAGGGTGGGGCCGCAGGAGATGCTTTCTTT. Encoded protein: CASSPGQGGAAGDAFF.

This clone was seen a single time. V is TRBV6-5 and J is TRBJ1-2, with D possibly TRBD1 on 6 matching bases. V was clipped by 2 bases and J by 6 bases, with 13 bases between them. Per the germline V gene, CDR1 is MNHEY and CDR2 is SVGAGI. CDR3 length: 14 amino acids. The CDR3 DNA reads TGTGCCAGCAGTTACAACCCGGGGGGCGATGGCTACACCTTC. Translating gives CASSYNPGGDGYTF.

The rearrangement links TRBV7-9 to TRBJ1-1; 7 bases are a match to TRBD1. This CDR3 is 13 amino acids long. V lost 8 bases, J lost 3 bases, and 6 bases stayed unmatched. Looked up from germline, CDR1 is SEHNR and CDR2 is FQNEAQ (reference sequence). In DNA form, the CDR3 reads TGTGCCAGCGGGACAGAATTCTACACTGAAGCTTTCTTT. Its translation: CASGTEFYTEAFF.

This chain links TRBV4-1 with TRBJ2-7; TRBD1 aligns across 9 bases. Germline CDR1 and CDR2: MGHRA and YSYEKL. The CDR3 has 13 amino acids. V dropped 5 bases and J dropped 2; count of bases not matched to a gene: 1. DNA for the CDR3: TGCGCCAGCAGCGGGACAGGGCCCTACGAGCAGTACTTC. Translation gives CASSGTGPYEQYF.

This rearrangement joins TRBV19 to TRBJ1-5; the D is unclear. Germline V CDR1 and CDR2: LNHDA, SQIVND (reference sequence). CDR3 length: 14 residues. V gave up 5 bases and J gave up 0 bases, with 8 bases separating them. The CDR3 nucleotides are TGTGCCAGTAGTGTGACGGGTAGCAATCAGCCCCAGCATTTT. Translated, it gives CASSVTGSNQPQHF.

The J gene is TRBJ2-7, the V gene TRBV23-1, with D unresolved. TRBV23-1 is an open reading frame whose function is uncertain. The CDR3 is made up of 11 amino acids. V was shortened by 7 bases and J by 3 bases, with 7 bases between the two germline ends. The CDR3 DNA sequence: TGCGCCAGCATACAGCACTACGAGCAGTACTTC. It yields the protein CASIQHYEQYF.

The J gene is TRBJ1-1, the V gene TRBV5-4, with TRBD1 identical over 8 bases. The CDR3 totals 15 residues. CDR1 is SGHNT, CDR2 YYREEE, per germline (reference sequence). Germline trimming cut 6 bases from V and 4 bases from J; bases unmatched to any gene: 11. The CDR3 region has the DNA TGTGCCAGCACCAACCCTACGACAGGGGCCACTGAAGCTTTCTTT. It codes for CASTNPTTGATEAFF.

CDR3 bases: TGCAGCGTTGGACAGCTCAATGAAGCTTTCTTT. This sequence encodes CSVGQLNEAFF. This sequence joins TRBV29-1 and TRBJ1-1, with a possible D match to TRBD1 (5 bases). Germline-derived CDR1 and CDR2 are SQVTM and ANQGSEA. Deletions cut 4 bases from V and 7 bases from J, with 10 bases between. The CDR3 is made up of 11 amino acids.

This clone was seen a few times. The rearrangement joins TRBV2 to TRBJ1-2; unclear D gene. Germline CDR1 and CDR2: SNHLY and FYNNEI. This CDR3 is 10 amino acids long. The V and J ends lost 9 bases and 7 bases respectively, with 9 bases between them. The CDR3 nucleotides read TGTGCCAGACCCAGAGGTGGCTACACCTTC. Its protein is CARPRGGYTF.

CDR3 amino acids: CASSRSGENTGELFF. The CDR3 bases are TGCGCCAGCAGTCGTAGCGGGGAGAACACCGGGGAGCTGTTTTTT. The chain carries TRBV5-1 and TRBJ2-2; 8 bases are a match to TRBD2. The CDR3 totals 15 residues. The germline gives CDR1 SGHRS, CDR2 YFSETQ. Trimming took 5 bases from V and 1 from J; bases not matched to a gene: 4.

The CDR3 DNA reads as TGTGCCAGCAGCGTCTCTCTTTGGGGCGGAGAAAAACTGTTTTTT. Translated: CASSVSLWGGEKLFF. The V call is TRBV9, the J call TRBJ1-4, with D possibly TRBD1 on 5 matching bases. This CDR3 comprises 15 residues. Trimming removed 2 bases from V and 8 bases from J, with 16 bases in between. Germline loops: CDR1 SGDLS, CDR2 YYNGEE.

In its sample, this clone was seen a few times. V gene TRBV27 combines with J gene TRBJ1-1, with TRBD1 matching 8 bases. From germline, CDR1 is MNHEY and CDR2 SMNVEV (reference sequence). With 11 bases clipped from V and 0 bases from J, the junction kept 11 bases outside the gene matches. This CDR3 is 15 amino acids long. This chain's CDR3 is CASGRATGVNTEAFF. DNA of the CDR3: TGTGCCTCAGGCAGGGCGACAGGGGTGAACACTGAAGCTTTCTTT.

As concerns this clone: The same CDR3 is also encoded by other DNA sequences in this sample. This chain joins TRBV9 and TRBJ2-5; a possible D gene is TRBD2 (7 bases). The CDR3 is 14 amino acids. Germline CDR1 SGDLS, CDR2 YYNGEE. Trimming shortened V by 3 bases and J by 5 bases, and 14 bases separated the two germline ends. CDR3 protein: CASSASGGRETQYF. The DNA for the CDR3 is TGTGCCAGCAGCGCCTCGGGGGGCCGGGAGACCCAGTACTTC.

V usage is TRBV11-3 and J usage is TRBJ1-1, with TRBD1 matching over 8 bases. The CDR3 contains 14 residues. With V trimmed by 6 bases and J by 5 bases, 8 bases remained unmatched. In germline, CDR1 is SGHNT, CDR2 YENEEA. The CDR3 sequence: CASSPGGFKTEAFF. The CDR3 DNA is TGTGCCAGCAGTCCAGGGGGCTTTAAGACTGAAGCTTTCTTT.

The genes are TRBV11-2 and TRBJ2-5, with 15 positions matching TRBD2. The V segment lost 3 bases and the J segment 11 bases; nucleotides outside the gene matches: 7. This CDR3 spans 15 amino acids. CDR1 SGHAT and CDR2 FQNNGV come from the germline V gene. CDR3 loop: CASSFGTSGGWEQYF. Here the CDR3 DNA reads TGTGCCAGCAGCTTTGGGACTAGCGGGGGGTGGGAGCAGTACTTC.

The chain's CDR3 is CASSLGTTNTGELFF. CDR3 sequence (DNA): TGCGCCAGCAGCTTGGGGACAACGAACACCGGGGAGCTGTTTTTT. The chain joins TRBV5-1 to TRBJ2-2; possible D gene TRBD1, 5 bases. Trimming pared 0 bases from V and 0 bases from J, leaving 6 bases between. This CDR3 contains 15 residues. CDR1 is SGHRS, CDR2 YFSETQ, per germline.

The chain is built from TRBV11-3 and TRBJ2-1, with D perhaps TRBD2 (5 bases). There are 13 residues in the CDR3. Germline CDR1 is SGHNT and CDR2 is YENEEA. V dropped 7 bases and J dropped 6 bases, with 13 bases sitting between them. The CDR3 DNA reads TGTGCCAGCACCCTGACTACCTCCAATGAGCAGTTCTTC. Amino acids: CASTLTTSNEQFF. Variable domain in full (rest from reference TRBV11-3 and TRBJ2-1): EAGVVQSPRYKIIEKKQPVAFWCNPISGHNTLYWYLQNLGQGPELLIRYENEEAVDDSQLPKDRFSAERLKGVDSTLKIQPAELGDSAVYLCASTLTTSNEQFFGPGTRLTVL.

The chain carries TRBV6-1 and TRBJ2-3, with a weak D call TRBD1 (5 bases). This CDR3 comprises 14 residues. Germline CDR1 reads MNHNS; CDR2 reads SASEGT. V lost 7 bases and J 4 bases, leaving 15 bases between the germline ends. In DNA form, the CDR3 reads TGTGCCAGCACCCACGGCAGGGATGCAGATACGCAGTATTTT. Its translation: CASTHGRDADTQYF.

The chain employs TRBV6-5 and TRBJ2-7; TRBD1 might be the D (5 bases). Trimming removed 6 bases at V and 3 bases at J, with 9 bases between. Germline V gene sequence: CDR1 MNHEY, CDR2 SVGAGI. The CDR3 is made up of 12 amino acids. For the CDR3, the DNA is TGTGCCAGCAGCCCGGACAACTACGAGCAGTACTTC. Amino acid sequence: CASSPDNYEQYF.

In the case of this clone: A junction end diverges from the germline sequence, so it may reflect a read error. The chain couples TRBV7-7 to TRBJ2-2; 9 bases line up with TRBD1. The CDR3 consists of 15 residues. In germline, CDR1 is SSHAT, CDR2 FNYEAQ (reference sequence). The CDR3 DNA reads TGTGCTAGCAGCCCGACAGGGGGAAACACCGGGGAGCTGTTTTTT. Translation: CASSPTGGNTGELFF.

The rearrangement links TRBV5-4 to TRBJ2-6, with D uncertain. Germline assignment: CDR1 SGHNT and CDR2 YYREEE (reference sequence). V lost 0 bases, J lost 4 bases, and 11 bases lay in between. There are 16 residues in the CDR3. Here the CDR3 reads CASSLGAGYGANVLTF. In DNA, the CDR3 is TGTGCCAGCAGCTTGGGAGCCGGGTACGGGGCCAACGTCCTGACTTTC.